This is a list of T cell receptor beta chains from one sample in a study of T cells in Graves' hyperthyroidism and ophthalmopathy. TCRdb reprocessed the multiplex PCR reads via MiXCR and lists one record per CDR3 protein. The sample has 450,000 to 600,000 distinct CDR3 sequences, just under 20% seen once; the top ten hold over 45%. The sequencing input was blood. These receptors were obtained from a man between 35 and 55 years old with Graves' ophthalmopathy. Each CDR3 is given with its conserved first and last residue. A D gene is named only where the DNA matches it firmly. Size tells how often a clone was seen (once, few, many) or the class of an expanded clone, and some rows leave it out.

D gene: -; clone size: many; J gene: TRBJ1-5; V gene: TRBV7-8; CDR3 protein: CASSPRGRGNQPQHF; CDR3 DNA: TGTGCCAGCAGCCCTCGTGGCAGGGGCAATCAGCCCCAGCATTTT
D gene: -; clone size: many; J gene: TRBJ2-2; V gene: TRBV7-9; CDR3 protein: CASIPNTGELFF; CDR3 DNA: TGTGCCAGCATCCCTAACACCGGGGAGCTGTTTTTT
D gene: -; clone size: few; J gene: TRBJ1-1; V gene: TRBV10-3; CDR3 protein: CATGGVNTEAFF; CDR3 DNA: TGTGCCACGGGGGGGGTGAACACTGAAGCTTTCTTT
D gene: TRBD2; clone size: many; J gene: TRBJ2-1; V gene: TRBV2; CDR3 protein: CASSERESTNEQFF; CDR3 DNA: TGTGCCAGCAGTGAGCGGGAGTCTACCAATGAGCAGTTCTTC
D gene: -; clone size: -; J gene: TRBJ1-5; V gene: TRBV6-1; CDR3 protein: CASMRTQGPGGNQPQHF; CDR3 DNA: TGTGCCAGCATGCGAACACAGGGCCCGGGCGGCAATCAGCCCCAGCATTTT
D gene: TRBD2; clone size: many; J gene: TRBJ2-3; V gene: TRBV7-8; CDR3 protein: CASSRTSTTQYF; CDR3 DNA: TGTGCCAGCAGTCGGACTAGCACCACGCAGTATTTT
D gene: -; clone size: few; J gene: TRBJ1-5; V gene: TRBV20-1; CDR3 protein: CSAREPGIGNQPQHF; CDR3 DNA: TGCAGTGCTAGAGAGCCCGGGATCGGTAATCAGCCCCAGCATTTT
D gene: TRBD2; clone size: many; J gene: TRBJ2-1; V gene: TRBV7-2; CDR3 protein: CASRSGTSINEQFF; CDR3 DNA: TGTGCCAGCAGATCCGGGACTAGCATCAATGAGCAGTTCTTC
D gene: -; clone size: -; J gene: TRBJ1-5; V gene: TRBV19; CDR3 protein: CASSNWDNQPQHF; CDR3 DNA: TGTGCCAGTAGTAATTGGGACAATCAGCCCCAGCATTTT
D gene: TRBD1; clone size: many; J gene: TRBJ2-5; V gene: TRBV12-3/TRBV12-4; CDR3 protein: CASSRDRSQETQYF; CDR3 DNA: TGTGCCAGCAGCCGGGACAGGAGTCAAGAGACCCAGTACTTC
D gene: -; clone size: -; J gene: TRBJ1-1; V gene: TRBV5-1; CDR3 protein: CASSNGGWGTEAFF; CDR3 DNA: TGCGCCAGCAGCAACGGAGGATGGGGAACTGAAGCTTTCTTT
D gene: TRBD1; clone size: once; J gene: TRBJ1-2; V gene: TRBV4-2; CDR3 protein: CASSQEGARQGSGYTF; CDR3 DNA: TGTGCCAGCAGCCAAGAAGGAGCCCGACAGGGAAGTGGCTACACCTTC
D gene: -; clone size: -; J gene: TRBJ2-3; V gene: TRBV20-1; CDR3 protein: CSARIPPTDTQYF; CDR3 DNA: TGCAGTGCGAGGATTCCGCCCACAGATACGCAGTATTTT
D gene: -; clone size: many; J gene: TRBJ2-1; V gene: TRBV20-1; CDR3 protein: CSATSSQNEQFF; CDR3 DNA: TGCAGTGCCACCTCCTCGCAGAATGAGCAGTTCTTC
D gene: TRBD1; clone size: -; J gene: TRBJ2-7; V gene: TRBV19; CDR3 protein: CASSDPGTGTYEQYF; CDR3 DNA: TGTGCCAGTAGCGATCCCGGGACAGGTACCTACGAGCAGTACTTC
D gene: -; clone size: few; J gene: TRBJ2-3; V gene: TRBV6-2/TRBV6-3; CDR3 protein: CASHAPRGRGDTQYF; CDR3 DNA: TGTGCCAGCCATGCCCCACGGGGACGGGGAGATACGCAGTATTTT
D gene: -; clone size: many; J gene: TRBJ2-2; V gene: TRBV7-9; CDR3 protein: CASSRGGGELFF; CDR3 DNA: TGTGCCAGCAGCCGGGGAGGCGGGGAGCTGTTTTTT
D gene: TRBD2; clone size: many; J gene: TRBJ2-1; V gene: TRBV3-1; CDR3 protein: CASSQVPSGGVQQFF; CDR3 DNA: TGTGCCAGCAGCCAAGTGCCCAGCGGGGGGGTACAGCAGTTCTTC
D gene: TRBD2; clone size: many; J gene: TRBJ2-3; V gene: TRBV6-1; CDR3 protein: CASSEGLAGKDTQYF; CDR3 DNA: TGTGCCAGCAGTGAGGGACTAGCGGGAAAAGATACGCAGTATTTT
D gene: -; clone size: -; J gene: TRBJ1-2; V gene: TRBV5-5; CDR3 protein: CASSLDGSLYGYTF; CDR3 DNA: TGTGCCAGCAGCTTGGACGGGAGCCTCTATGGCTACACCTTC
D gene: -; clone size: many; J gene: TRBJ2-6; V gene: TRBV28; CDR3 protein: CASSFSRPSGANVLTF; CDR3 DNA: TGTGCCAGCAGTTTTTCCCGGCCTTCTGGGGCCAACGTCCTGACTTTC
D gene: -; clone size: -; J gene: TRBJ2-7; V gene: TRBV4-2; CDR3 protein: CASSHLSGKDSYEQYF; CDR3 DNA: TGTGCCAGCAGCCATTTAAGTGGAAAGGACTCCTACGAGCAGTACTTC
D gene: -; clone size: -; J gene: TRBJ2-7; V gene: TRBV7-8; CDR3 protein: CASSEEDISYEQYF; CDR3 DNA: TGTGCCAGCAGCGAAGAGGACATCTCCTACGAGCAGTACTTC
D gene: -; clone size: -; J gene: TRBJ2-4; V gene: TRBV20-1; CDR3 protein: CSASTRLAKNIQYF; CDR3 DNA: TGCAGTGCTAGCACTAGGCTAGCCAAAAACATTCAGTACTTC
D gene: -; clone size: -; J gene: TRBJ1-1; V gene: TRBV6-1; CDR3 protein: CASRMDGYTEAFF; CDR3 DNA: TGTGCCAGCAGAATGGACGGCTACACTGAAGCTTTCTTT
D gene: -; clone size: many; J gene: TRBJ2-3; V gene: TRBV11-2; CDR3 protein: CASSPRGGGITDTQYF; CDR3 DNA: TGTGCCAGCAGCCCCAGGGGCGGGGGAATCACAGATACGCAGTATTTT
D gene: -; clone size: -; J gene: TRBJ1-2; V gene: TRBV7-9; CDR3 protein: CASSFAGTVYGYTF; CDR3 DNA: TGTGCCAGCAGCTTCGCCGGGACGGTGTATGGCTACACCTTC
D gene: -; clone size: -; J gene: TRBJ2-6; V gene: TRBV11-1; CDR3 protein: CASSHDKSGANVLTF; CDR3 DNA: TGTGCCAGCAGCCACGACAAGTCTGGGGCCAACGTCCTGACTTTC
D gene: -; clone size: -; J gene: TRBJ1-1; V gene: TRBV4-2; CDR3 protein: CASSQDYGGTEAFF; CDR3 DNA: TGTGCCAGCAGCCAAGACTACGGGGGCACTGAAGCTTTCTTT
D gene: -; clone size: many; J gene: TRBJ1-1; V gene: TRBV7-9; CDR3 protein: CASRGTAGAMNTEAFF; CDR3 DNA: TGTGCCAGCAGAGGGACCGCAGGAGCTATGAACACTGAAGCTTTCTTT
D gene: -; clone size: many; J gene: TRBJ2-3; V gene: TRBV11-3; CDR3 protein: CASSSTSTDTQYF; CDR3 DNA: TGTGCCAGCAGCTCAACTAGCACAGATACGCAGTATTTT
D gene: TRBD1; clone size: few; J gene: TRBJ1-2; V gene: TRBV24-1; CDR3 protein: CATSDGQGYGYTF; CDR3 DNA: TGTGCCACCAGTGATGGACAGGGGTATGGCTACACCTTC
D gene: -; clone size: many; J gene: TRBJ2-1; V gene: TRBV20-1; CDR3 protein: CSARDLRRGYNEQFF; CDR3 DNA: TGCAGTGCTAGAGATCTCAGGAGGGGGTACAATGAGCAGTTCTTC
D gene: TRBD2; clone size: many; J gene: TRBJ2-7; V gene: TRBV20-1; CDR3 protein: CSADTSGNSYEQYF; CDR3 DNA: TGCAGTGCGGATACTAGCGGCAACTCCTACGAGCAGTACTTC
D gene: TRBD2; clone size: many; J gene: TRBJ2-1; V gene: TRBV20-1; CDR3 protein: CSAGGRVHNEQFF; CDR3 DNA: TGCAGTGCCGGCGGGAGGGTCCACAATGAGCAGTTCTTC
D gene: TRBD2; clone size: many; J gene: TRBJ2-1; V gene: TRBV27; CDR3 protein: CASSFELARYNEQFF; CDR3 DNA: TGTGCCAGCAGTTTCGAACTAGCGAGATACAATGAGCAGTTCTTC
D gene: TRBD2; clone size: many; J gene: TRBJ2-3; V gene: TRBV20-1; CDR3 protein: CSANRLAGGRDTQYF; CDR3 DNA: TGCAGTGCCAACCGACTAGCGGGAGGGAGGGATACGCAGTATTTT
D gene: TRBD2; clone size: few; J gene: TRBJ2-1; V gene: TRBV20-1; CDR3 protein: CSRSSGSTHEQFF; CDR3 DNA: TGCAGTAGATCCAGCGGGAGCACACATGAGCAGTTCTTC
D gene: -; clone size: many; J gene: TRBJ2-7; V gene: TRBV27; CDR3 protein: CASMPTYSYEQYF; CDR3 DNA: TGTGCCAGCATGCCCACGTACTCCTACGAGCAGTACTTC
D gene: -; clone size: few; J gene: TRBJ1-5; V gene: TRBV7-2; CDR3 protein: CASSLVVQGEQPQHF; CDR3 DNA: TGTGCCAGCAGCTTAGTTGTACAGGGTGAGCAGCCCCAGCATTTT
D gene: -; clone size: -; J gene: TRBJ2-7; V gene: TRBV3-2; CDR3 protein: CASSQDERTSGYEQYF; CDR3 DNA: TGTGCCAGCAGCCAAGATGAGAGAACTAGCGGCTACGAGCAGTACTTC
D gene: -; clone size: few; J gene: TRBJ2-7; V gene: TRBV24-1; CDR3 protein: CATSVADGGYFPYEQYF; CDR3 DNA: TGTGCCACCAGTGTCGCGGATGGGGGTTACTTCCCCTACGAGCAGTACTTC
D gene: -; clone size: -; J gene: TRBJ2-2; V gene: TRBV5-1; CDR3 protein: CASSLDPTTNTGELFF; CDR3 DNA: TGCGCCAGCAGCTTGGATCCCACTACGAACACCGGGGAGCTGTTTTTT
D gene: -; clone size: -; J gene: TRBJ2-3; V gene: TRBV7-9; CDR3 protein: CASSFGGDTDTQYF; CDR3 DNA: TGTGCCAGCAGTTTCGGCGGAGACACAGATACGCAGTATTTT
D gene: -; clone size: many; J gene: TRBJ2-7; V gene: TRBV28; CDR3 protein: CASSFRGLYEQYF; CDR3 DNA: TGTGCCAGCAGTTTTAGGGGGTTATACGAGCAGTACTTC
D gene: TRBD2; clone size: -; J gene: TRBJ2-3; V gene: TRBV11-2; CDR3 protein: CASSLGRAGARSTDTQYF; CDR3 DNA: TGTGCCAGCAGCTTAGGGAGAGCGGGGGCCCGATCCACAGATACGCAGTATTTT
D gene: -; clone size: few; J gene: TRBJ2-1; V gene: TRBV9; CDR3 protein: CASTAGGVSYNEQFF; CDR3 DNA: TGTGCCAGCACGGCTGGCGGGGTGTCGTACAATGAGCAGTTCTTC
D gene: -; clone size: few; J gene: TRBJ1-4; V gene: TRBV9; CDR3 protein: CASSVKGGQHNEKLFF; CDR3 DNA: TGTGCCAGCAGCGTCAAGGGCGGACAACATAATGAAAAACTGTTTTTT
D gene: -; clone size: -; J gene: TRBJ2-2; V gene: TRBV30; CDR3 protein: CAWSVIGNGGLFF; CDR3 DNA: TGTGCCTGGAGTGTAATAGGGAACGGGGGGCTGTTTTTT
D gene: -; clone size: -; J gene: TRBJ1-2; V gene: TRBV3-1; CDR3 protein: CASSQSVDGYTF; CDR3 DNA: TGTGCCAGCAGCCAATCCGTGGACGGCTACACCTTC